The entry below describes one T cell receptor (beta chain). Antigen specificity is unknown. This record belongs to a study of T-cell reconstitution after alpha-beta-depleted transplantation in children. CDR1 and CDR2 (germline): SGHRS, YFSETQ. This CDR3 comprises 14 residues. Trimming pared 0 bases from V and 7 bases from J, leaving 10 bases between. Unique molecular identifiers were incorporated when the TCRbeta library was constructed. MiXCR, run by TCRdb on the PCR reads, gives a single entry per CDR3 protein. The sample gives approximately 400,000 distinct CDR3 sequences, 15% to 20% of which show up once; under 30% is in the top ten. The study's findings and limits: Reportedly, only several hundred clones from non-depleted graft cells drove alpha-beta T-cell counts at about two months.

The receptor was isolated from a boy younger than two who had a stem cell transplant for Wiskott-Aldrich syndrome, so the T cells may come from the graft donor. This chain uses TRBV5-1 with TRBJ2-2; D possibly corresponds to TRBD2 (5 bases). The source material was PBMCs, mostly from graft donor cells, sampled 360 days after TCRalphabeta/CD19-depleted stem cell transplant. CDR3 nucleotide sequence: TGCGCCAGCAGCTTGGATCTAGCCGTCGGGGAGCTGTTTTTT. Its protein product is CASSLDLAVGELFF.